The source of this TCR beta chain is a study of memory CD4+ T cells and cytomegalovirus serostatus. Across the study: Of the healthy Belgian adults, roughly ten were CMV seropositive and 24 seronegative. Study-wide findings and caveats: CD4+ memory repertoires contained about two fifths of the 164 reported CMV TCRbeta sequences.

TCRdb's copy holds only in-frame clones and misses some; the assay was immunoSEQ multiplex PCR. The table has about 50,000 clones, about 79% seen once. Single viable CD3+CD4+CD8-CD45RO+ cells were sorted as the memory CD4+ T cells. Positive selection with CD4 microbeads enriched total CD4+ T cells. Worth noting for this clone: The target antigen is unknown.

The source is an adult in good health and CMV-seronegative. Material for sequencing was memory CD4+ T cells from blood.

The CDR3 DNA follows: TGCAGCGTTGTAAGGGCGGGAGGCACAGATACGCAGTATTTT. It codes for CSVVRAGGTDTQYF. The V and J genes are TRBV29-1 and TRBJ2-3, with 7 bases aligning to TRBD2. There are 14 residues in the CDR3. J gave up 1 base and V 4 bases, and 5 bases lay outside the gene matches. CDR1 and CDR2 from the germline V gene are SQVTM and ANQGSEA.